Listed below are T cell receptor beta chains from one sample, sequenced in a study of identical twins. TCRdb recomputed calls from the 5' RACE reads with MiXCR, one row per CDR3 protein. Of roughly 1,500,000 distinct CDR3 sequences listed, about 30% are singletons. Specimen: cord blood. The source is a newborn girl in good health. CDR3s include the opening cysteine and the closing phenylalanine or tryptophan. D genes are given only for firm matches. Part of the rows lack a size; the others show once, few, many or a class for expanded clones.

J,size,D,V,CDR3,DNA
TRBJ1-2,few,TRBD1,TRBV10-2,CASSEPTGNYGYTF,TGCGCCAGCAGTGAGCCGACAGGGAACTATGGCTACACCTTC
TRBJ2-7,NA,TRBD2,TRBV20-1,CNAKTSGRSYEQYF,TGCAATGCCAAGACTAGCGGACGTTCCTACGAGCAGTACTTC
TRBJ2-4,NA,NA,TRBV2,CASRRGGLAKNIQYF,TGTGCCAGCAGGAGGGGGGGACTAGCCAAAAACATTCAGTACTTC
TRBJ2-5,NA,NA,TRBV12-3/TRBV12-4,CASSSWVGLQETQYF,TGTGCCAGCAGCTCCTGGGTGGGTCTTCAAGAGACCCAGTACTTC
TRBJ2-7,NA,NA,TRBV9,CASGVDRTSYEQYF,TGTGCCAGCGGCGTCGACAGGACCTCCTACGAGCAGTACTTC
TRBJ2-7,few,TRBD2,TRBV5-1,CASSPPTSPYEQYF,TGCGCCAGCAGCCCCCCGACTAGCCCCTACGAGCAGTACTTC
TRBJ1-4,NA,NA,TRBV20-1,CSAILSTNEKLFF,TGCAGTGCTATTCTGTCAACTAATGAAAAACTGTTTTTT
TRBJ2-2,NA,NA,TRBV24-1,CATSDYAGELFF,TGTGCCACCAGTGATTATGCCGGGGAGCTGTTTTTT
TRBJ2-5,many,TRBD2,TRBV28,CASGPLAGWETQYF,TGTGCCAGCGGACCACTAGCGGGTTGGGAGACCCAGTACTTC
TRBJ2-7,few,TRBD1,TRBV12-3/TRBV12-4,CASSSRQGRDEQYF,TGTGCCAGCAGTAGCCGACAGGGGAGAGACGAGCAGTACTTC
TRBJ1-2,NA,NA,TRBV19,CASQASKGFNYGYTF,TGTGCCAGCCAAGCCAGCAAAGGGTTTAACTATGGCTACACCTTC
TRBJ1-2,many,TRBD1,TRBV10-3,CAMSEGQDYYGYTF,TGTGCCATGAGTGAGGGACAGGACTACTATGGCTACACCTTC
TRBJ2-3,few,NA,TRBV3-1,CASSQGWSGYRGDTQYF,TGTGCCAGCAGCCAAGGGTGGTCGGGGTACCGTGGCGATACGCAGTATTTT
TRBJ1-1,few,NA,TRBV7-8,CASGIQWNTEAFF,TGTGCCAGCGGAATACAGTGGAACACTGAAGCTTTCTTT
TRBJ2-1,NA,NA,TRBV6-1,CASSVALSNNEQFF,TGTGCCAGCAGTGTAGCGCTTAGTAACAATGAGCAGTTCTTC
TRBJ2-7,NA,NA,TRBV27,CASSLGDDEQYF,TGTGCCAGCAGTTTAGGGGACGACGAGCAGTACTTC
TRBJ1-5,NA,NA,TRBV6-1,CASSETTGYSNQPQHF,TGTGCCAGCAGTGAAACAACGGGCTATAGCAATCAGCCCCAGCATTTT
TRBJ2-6,few,TRBD1,TRBV18,CASSPQGASGANVLTF,TGTGCCAGCTCACCCCAGGGGGCCTCTGGGGCCAACGTCCTGACTTTC
TRBJ2-5,NA,NA,TRBV12-3/TRBV12-4,CASSLLEGASVIETQYF,TGTGCCAGCAGTTTATTGGAGGGGGCTAGCGTAATCGAGACCCAGTACTTC
TRBJ1-5,NA,NA,TRBV7-8,CASSLAGRRNQPQHF,TGTGCCAGCAGCTTAGCGGGCAGGCGCAATCAGCCCCAGCATTTT
TRBJ2-1,NA,NA,TRBV20-1,CSAIGGSRGNGQFF,TGCAGTGCCATAGGGGGTTCGCGGGGGAATGGGCAGTTCTTC
TRBJ2-2,NA,TRBD1,TRBV6-2/TRBV6-3,CASRLRQGGNTGELFF,TGTGCCAGCAGACTTAGACAGGGGGGAAACACCGGGGAGCTGTTTTTT
TRBJ2-3,NA,TRBD2,TRBV20-1,CSASPGGLGDTQYF,TGCAGTGCTAGTCCGGGAGGGTTGGGAGATACGCAGTATTTT
TRBJ2-5,few,TRBD1,TRBV11-3,CASSLDSPDRGKETQYF,TGTGCCAGCAGCTTAGATTCGCCGGACAGGGGAAAAGAGACCCAGTACTTC